Presented here are 16 T cell receptor beta chains from one specimen sequenced in a study of somatic mutations in cytotoxic T cells in rheumatoid arthritis. Generated by immunoSEQ multiplex PCR, the TCRdb table keeps only in-frame clones and is missing some. Of around 19,000 clones in the sample, roughly four fifths were seen once. Source material: CD8+ T cells sorted from blood. These receptors all come from an adult with rheumatoid arthritis.

V is TRBV30 and J is TRBJ2-2; 11 bases agree with TRBD1. The CDR3 is 15 amino acids. Trimming removed 1 base from V and 7 bases from J; junction bases left unmatched: 5. CDR1 and CDR2 from the germline V gene are GTSNPN and SVGIG (reference sequence). The CDR3 region is CAWSERTGGFGELFF. The CDR3 coding sequence is TGTGCCTGGAGTGAGCGGACAGGGGGCTTCGGGGAGCTGTTTTTT.

This clone was seen a handful of times. CDR3 bases: TGTGCCAGCAGCCCGTTGGGCCAGTACGACAACGGGGAGCTGTTTTTT. Translation: CASSPLGQYDNGELFF. V gene TRBV4-2 combines with J gene TRBJ2-2; unclear D gene. The CDR3 contains 16 residues. Germline CDR1 LGHNA, CDR2 YNFKEQ. Trimming shortened V by 4 bases and J by 7 bases, and 19 bases separated the two germline ends.

The J gene is TRBJ2-7, the V gene TRBV28, with TRBD1 identical over 9 bases. Germline V gives CDR1 MDHEN, CDR2 SYDVKM. The CDR3 consists of 16 residues. Trimming took 6 bases from V and 6 from J; bases not matched to a gene: 15. The CDR3, as DNA: TGTGCCAGCAGCTTGGACCCCGGGGACAGGGAACCCGAGCAGTACGTC. It specifies CASSLDPGDREPEQYV.

This rearrangement joins TRBV19 to TRBJ2-2; TRBD2 might be the D (6 bases). The CDR3 extends over 16 amino acids. CDR1 and CDR2 from the germline V gene are LNHDA and SQIVND (reference sequence). The germline V and J ends were trimmed by 0 bases and 1 base, with 9 bases remaining between them. In DNA, the CDR3 is TGTGCCAGTAGTATAGATTGGCGGGGGAACACCGGGGAGCTGTTTTTT. Translation: CASSIDWRGNTGELFF.

The V call is TRBV7-6, the J call TRBJ1-1, with 8 positions matching TRBD1. The germline gives CDR1 SGHVS, CDR2 FNYEAQ. The CDR3 runs to 16 residues. V was clipped by 5 bases and J by 0 bases; unmatched bases: 8. In nucleotides, the CDR3 is TGTGCCAGCAGCGCTCGGACAGGGTTTCTGAACACTGAAGCTTTCTTT. This translates into CASSARTGFLNTEAFF.

The CDR3 DNA sequence: TGTGCCAGCAGCTTGACAGGGGGAGGGTCCTACGAGCAGTACGTC. Protein product: CASSLTGGGSYEQYV. V usage is TRBV7-8 and J usage is TRBJ2-7, with 9 bases identical to TRBD1. Per the germline V gene, CDR1 is SGHVS and CDR2 is FQNEAQ. This CDR3 region has 15 residues. V was clipped by 3 bases and J by 1 base; unmatched bases: 4.

V usage is TRBV27 and J usage is TRBJ2-1, with D unclear. Trimming took off 5 bases at V and 0 bases at J, with 11 bases between the two ends. CDR1 and CDR2 (germline): MNHEY, SMNVEV (reference sequence). CDR3 length: 15 residues. The DNA of the CDR3 is TGTGCCAGCAGTCTAGGTGGTAGCTCCTACAATGAGCAGTTCTTC. Residues: CASSLGGSSYNEQFF.

The V call is TRBV27, the J call TRBJ2-7; D is undetermined. V was pared by 7 bases and J by 0 bases, with 7 bases between. The CDR3 sequence is 12 residues long. Germline V gives CDR1 MNHEY, CDR2 SMNVEV (reference sequence). This CDR3 reads CASMGNSYEQYF. The CDR3 bases are TGTGCCAGCATGGGTAACTCCTACGAGCAGTACTTC.

This chain connects TRBV29-1 to TRBJ2-1; D uncertain. Germline V gives CDR1 SQVTM, CDR2 ANQGSEA. The CDR3 covers 13 residues. Between the trimmed V and J ends, which lost 3 bases and 3 bases, there was a span of 9 bases. CDR3 region: CSVDYKLYNEQFF. In nucleotides, the CDR3 is TGCAGCGTTGACTATAAACTCTACAATGAGCAGTTCTTC.

The V call is TRBV4-2, the J call TRBJ2-7, with 8 nucleotides matching TRBD2. Looked up from germline, CDR1 is LGHNA and CDR2 is YNFKEQ. This CDR3 has 15 residues. The V segment lost 2 bases and the J segment 6 bases; nucleotides outside the gene matches: 9. CDR3 bases: TGTGCCAGCAGCCAATGGGACGGGAGGGCCAGCGAGCAGTACTTC. This translates into CASSQWDGRASEQYF.

The rearrangement links TRBV11-2 to TRBJ2-3, with 8 bases aligning to TRBD2. The junction had 5 bases not matched to a gene; V was cut back by 5 bases and J by 1 base. Germline CDR1 reads SGHAT; CDR2 reads FQNNGV. The CDR3 is 15 residues long. The CDR3: CASSPGGPRTDTQYF. CDR3 sequence (DNA): TGTGCCAGCAGCCCGGGGGGGCCTCGCACAGATACGCAGTATTTT.

The CDR3, as DNA: TGTGCCAGCAGTGAATCTAGGCAGGGGGAAGTCCACGAGCAGTACTTC. It yields the protein CASSESRQGEVHEQYF. V gene TRBV25-1 combines with J gene TRBJ2-7; 7 nucleotides line up with TRBD1. Germline CDR1 and CDR2: MGHDK and SYGVNS. V lost 1 base, J lost 5 bases, and 11 bases stayed unmatched. The CDR3 sequence is 16 residues long.

This clone was seen only once. The V gene is TRBV29-1, the J gene TRBJ1-2; 7 bases fit TRBD1. V shed 4 bases and J 4 bases; nucleotides not matched to a gene: 3. The germline V gene encodes CDR1 SQVTM and CDR2 ANQGSEA. The length of the CDR3 is 12 residues. CDR3 bases: TGCAGCGTTGCGGGACAGATCTATGGCTACACCTTC. Translation gives CSVAGQIYGYTF.

The rearrangement uses TRBV2 and TRBJ2-5; 8 positions agree with TRBD1. The CDR3 sequence is 12 residues long. The J segment lost 5 bases and the V segment lost 8 bases, leaving 4 bases of the junction unmatched. Germline CDR1 reads SNHLY; CDR2 reads FYNNEI. The CDR3 spells CASQGAGETQYF. CDR3 in DNA: TGTGCCAGCCAGGGGGCGGGGGAGACCCAGTACTTC. Using reference TRBV2 and TRBJ2-5 for the parts outside the CDR3, the full variable domain is EPEVTQTPSHQVTQMGQEVILRCVPISNHLYFYWYRQILGQKVEFLVSFYNNEISEKSEIFDDQFSVERPDGSNFTLKIRSTKLEDSAMYFCASQGAGETQYFGPGTRLLVL.

There are a few counts of this clone. V is TRBV12-5 and J is TRBJ1-1, with a possible D match to TRBD1 (5 bases). Germline CDR1 is LGHNT and CDR2 is FRNRAP. The germline V and J ends were trimmed by 1 base and 4 bases, with 13 bases remaining between them. The CDR3 is made up of 15 amino acids. CDR3 sequence reads: CASGLDVGRSTEAFF. The CDR3 DNA follows: TGTGCTAGTGGTTTGGACGTGGGGCGTTCCACTGAAGCTTTCTTT.

The chain employs TRBV13 and TRBJ1-2, with 8 bases lining up with TRBD1. Losses at the gene ends were 0 bases for V and 5 bases for J; bases not matched to a gene: 2. The CDR3 contains 14 residues. Germline V gives CDR1 PRHDT, CDR2 FYEKMQ (reference sequence). CDR3 coding DNA: TGTGCCAGCAGCTTAGGTAGGACAGGGTATGGCTACACCTTC. Amino acid sequence: CASSLGRTGYGYTF.